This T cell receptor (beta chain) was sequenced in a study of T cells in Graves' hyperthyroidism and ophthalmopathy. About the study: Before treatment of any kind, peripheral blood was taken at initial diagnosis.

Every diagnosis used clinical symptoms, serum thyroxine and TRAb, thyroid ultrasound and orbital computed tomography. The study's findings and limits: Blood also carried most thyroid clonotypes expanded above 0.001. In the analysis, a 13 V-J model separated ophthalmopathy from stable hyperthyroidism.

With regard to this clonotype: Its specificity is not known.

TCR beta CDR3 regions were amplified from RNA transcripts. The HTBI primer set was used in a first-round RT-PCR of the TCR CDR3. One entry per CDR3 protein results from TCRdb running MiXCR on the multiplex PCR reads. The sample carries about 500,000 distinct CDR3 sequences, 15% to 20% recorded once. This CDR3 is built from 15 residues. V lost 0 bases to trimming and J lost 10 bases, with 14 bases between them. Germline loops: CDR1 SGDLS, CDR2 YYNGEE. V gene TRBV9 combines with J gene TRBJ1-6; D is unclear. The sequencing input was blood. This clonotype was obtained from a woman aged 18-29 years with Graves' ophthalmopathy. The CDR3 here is CASSVEGALRSPLHF. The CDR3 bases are TGTGCCAGCAGCGTAGAGGGTGCTTTGAGGTCACCCCTCCACTTT.